The 30 T cell receptor beta chains reported below all come from one sample, sequenced in a study of Ad26.COV2.S vaccination and SARS-CoV-2 variants. Treatment here: over 15 received Ad26.COV2.S at low or high dose, single or two shots; 5 received placebo; per-sample allocation not given. Material that was analyzed had been drawn on day 63 after the first vaccine or placebo injection. Profiled with immunoSEQ multiplex PCR; TCRdb holds only in-frame clones, not every one. This sample has 200,000 to 300,000 clones; around nine tenths occur once, and the top ten carry 2.9%. The specimen comprised peripheral blood, sampled in a trial of Ad26.COV2.S vaccine versus placebo. The receptors come from a person aged 18-60 years who received the Ad26.COV2.S COVID-19 vaccine or a placebo.

The chain carries TRBV7-3 and TRBJ1-1, with 8 bases fitting TRBD1. Losses at the gene ends were 4 bases for V and 0 bases for J; bases not matched to a gene: 4. The germline CDR1 and CDR2 sequences are SGHTA and FQGTGA. The CDR3 length is 15 residues. CDR3: CASSSGTGLNTEAFF. The CDR3 region has the DNA TGTGCCAGCAGCTCTGGGACAGGTTTGAACACTGAAGCTTTCTTT.

CDR3 region: CSVEGGRQNTEAFF. CDR3 sequence (DNA): TGCAGCGTTGAAGGAGGGCGGCAGAACACTGAAGCTTTCTTT. This chain links TRBV29-1 with TRBJ1-1; no firm D call. The ends were cut back, 1 base at V and 1 base at J, with 10 bases in the middle. Germline values: CDR1 SQVTM, CDR2 ANQGSEA. The CDR3 has 14 residues.

The V call is TRBV6-2 or TRBV6-3, the J call TRBJ2-7; TRBD1 matches 7 bases. The CDR3 extends over 15 amino acids. In germline, CDR1 is MNHEY, CDR2 SVGEGT. V shed 5 bases and J 3 bases; nucleotides not matched to a gene: 10. The CDR3 is CASSHPLDRNYEQYV. The CDR3 DNA sequence: TGTGCCAGCAGTCACCCCCTGGACAGGAACTACGAGCAGTACGTC.

The chain uses TRBV10-3 and TRBJ2-7; 8 bases line up with TRBD2. CDR3 length equals 16 residues. Germline CDR1 is ENHRY and CDR2 is SYGVKD. Trimming at V came to 3 bases and at J to 0 bases, leaving 7 bases not matched to a gene. Written as DNA, the CDR3 is TGTGCCATCAGTGACTTAGCGCGGGGGGTCTCCTACGAGCAGTACTTC. Its translation is CAISDLARGVSYEQYF.

V usage is TRBV29-1 and J usage is TRBJ2-4; a weak D match, TRBD2 (6 bases). The CDR3 is made up of 13 amino acids. The germline CDR1 and CDR2 sequences are SQVTM and ANQGSEA. V lost 7 bases to trimming and J lost 0 bases, with 10 bases between them. This CDR3 is CSGKGLAKNIQYF. The CDR3 bases are TGCAGCGGAAAGGGACTAGCCAAAAACATTCAGTACTTC. The whole variable domain, filled in from reference TRBV29-1 and TRBJ2-4, reads SAVISQKPSRDICQRGTSLTIQCQVDSQVTMMFWYRQQPGQSLTLIATANQGSEATYESGFVIDKFPISRPNLTFSTLTVSNMSPEDSSIYLCSGKGLAKNIQYFGAGTRLSVL.

The chain carries TRBV7-7 and TRBJ1-6, with a possible D match to TRBD1 (6 bases). The CDR3 consists of 17 residues. Germline V gene data show CDR1 as SSHAT and CDR2 as FNYEAQ (reference sequence). This chain's CDR3 is CASGGQVRSSYNSPLHF. The CDR3 DNA reads as TGTGCTAGCGGGGGCCAGGTTAGGAGCTCCTATAATTCACCCCTCCACTTT.

This rearrangement joins TRBV5-6 to TRBJ1-2; the match to TRBD1 covers 7 bases. Germline CDR1 is SGHDT and CDR2 is YYEEEE. Germline trimming cut 1 base from V and 5 bases from J; bases unmatched to any gene: 11. This CDR3 contains 16 residues. This CDR3 reads CASSLSMGQTPYGYTF. CDR3 bases: TGTGCCAGCAGCTTGAGTATGGGACAGACGCCTTATGGCTACACCTTC.

For the CDR3, the DNA is TGTGCCAGCAGCTTAGTTGTTAGCGGGGGGAAAGGGAACAATGAGCAGTTCTTC. This translates into CASSLVVSGGKGNNEQFF. The chain links TRBV11-2 to TRBJ2-1; 10 bases align to TRBD2. The CDR3 length is 18 residues. The trim removed 1 base at V and 5 bases at J, leaving 11 bases unmatched. Germline V gene data show CDR1 as SGHAT and CDR2 as FQNNGV. The whole variable domain, remainder taken from reference TRBV11-2 and TRBJ2-1, is EAGVAQSPRYKIIEKRQSVAFWCNPISGHATLYWYQQILGQGPKLLIQFQNNGVVDDSQLPKDRFSAERLKGVDSTLKIQPAKLEDSAVYLCASSLVVSGGKGNNEQFFGPGTRLTVL.

The chain is built from TRBV2 and TRBJ2-7, with D tentatively TRBD1 or TRBD2 (5 bases each). Germline V lookup: CDR1 SNHLY, CDR2 FYNNEI. The CDR3 consists of 14 residues. V was trimmed by 10 bases and J by 8 bases, leaving 24 bases between them. The chain's CDR3 is CATRGAQASDKQYF. The CDR3 DNA is TGTGCCACCCGAGGGGCCCAAGCTTCAGACAAGCAGTACTTC.

V gene TRBV15 combines with J gene TRBJ1-3; D gene ambiguous. This CDR3 comprises 17 residues. Trimming removed 0 bases from V and 0 bases from J, with 12 bases in between. CDR1 is LNHNV and CDR2 is YYDKDF in the germline V gene (reference sequence). Here the CDR3 reads CATSRDRVGSSGNTIYF. The CDR3 DNA follows: TGTGCCACCAGCAGAGATAGGGTCGGCAGCTCTGGAAACACCATATATTTT.

V gene TRBV6-5 combines with J gene TRBJ2-7, with D perhaps assigned TRBD1 or TRBD2 (5 bases each). V lost 6 bases, J lost 3 bases, and 15 bases lay in between. The CDR3 covers 14 residues. Germline V CDR1 and CDR2: MNHEY, SVGAGI. The CDR3 loop reads CASSGDPGNYEQYF. The CDR3 bases are TGTGCCAGCAGCGGGGACCCGGGGAACTACGAGCAGTACTTC.

The chain links TRBV6-6 to TRBJ2-6; possible D gene TRBD1, 6 bases. V was shortened by 8 bases and J by 4 bases, with 15 bases between the two germline ends. The CDR3 is 15 residues long. Germline V gene data show CDR1 as MNHNY and CDR2 as SVGAGI (reference sequence). The CDR3, as DNA: TGTGCCAGCCTAAACCAGGGGACCGGGGCCAACGTCCTGACTTTC. Protein: CASLNQGTGANVLTF.

The rearrangement uses TRBV19 and TRBJ2-4; TRBD1 matches at 10 bases. V gave up 5 bases and J gave up 7 bases; unmatched junction bases: 8. This CDR3 has 15 residues. Germline assignment: CDR1 LNHDA and CDR2 SQIVND (reference sequence). CDR3 loop: CASSPWDRGQNIQYF. CDR3 DNA sequence: TGTGCCAGTAGTCCATGGGACAGGGGCCAGAACATTCAGTACTTC. Full variable domain (remainder filled in from reference TRBV19 and TRBJ2-4): DGGITQSPKYLFRKEGQNVTLSCEQNLNHDAMYWYRQDPGQGLRLIYYSQIVNDFQKGDIAEGYSVSREKKESFPLTVTSAQKNPTAFYLCASSPWDRGQNIQYFGAGTRLSVL.

This clone has only a few counts. The chain has TRBV6-2 or TRBV6-3 and TRBJ2-2; D is undetermined. This CDR3 is built from 13 residues. Germline V gene sequence: CDR1 MNHEY, CDR2 SVGEGT. The germline V and J ends were trimmed by 2 bases and 5 bases, with 6 bases remaining between them. The DNA for the CDR3 is TGTGCCAGCAGTTACGACGGGACCGGGGAGCTGTTTTTT. Translation: CASSYDGTGELFF.

The V and J genes are TRBV27 and TRBJ1-5; D remains ambiguous. V was trimmed by 1 base and J by 2 bases, leaving 12 bases between them. This CDR3 has 16 residues. Germline lookup yields CDR1 MNHEY and CDR2 SMNVEV (reference sequence). This CDR3 is CASSLYPLGGNQPQHF. The CDR3 DNA reads TGTGCCAGCAGTTTATATCCATTAGGCGGCAATCAGCCCCAGCATTTT.

The chain links TRBV19 to TRBJ2-2; D remains ambiguous. This CDR3 spans 13 amino acids. Germline V lookup: CDR1 LNHDA, CDR2 SQIVND (reference sequence). Trimming left V 1 base short and J 3 bases short, with 3 bases between. CDR3 coding DNA: TGTGCCAGTAGTATAGCCCACACCGGGGAGCTGTTTTTT. Protein sequence: CASSIAHTGELFF.

The gene calls are TRBV28 and TRBJ1-1; D gene uncertain. The V end was cut by 7 bases, the J end by 2 bases, with 11 bases between. Germline V gives CDR1 MDHEN, CDR2 SYDVKM. CDR3 length: 13 residues. CDR3 loop: CASTPGPNTEAFF. The CDR3, as DNA: TGTGCCAGCACTCCCGGGCCCAACACTGAAGCTTTCTTT. The variable domain in full, with the rest retrieved from reference TRBV28 and TRBJ1-1, is DVKVTQSSRYLVKRTGEKVFLECVQDMDHENMFWYRQDPGLGLRLIYFSYDVKMKEKGDIPEGYSVSREKKERFSLILESASTNQTSMYLCASTPGPNTEAFFGQGTRLTVV.

This clone was counted only a few times. The chain joins TRBV18 to TRBJ1-3; maybe TRBD1 (5 bases). This CDR3 region has 13 residues. Germline CDR1 and CDR2: KGHSH and LQKENI. Trimming removed 2 bases at V and 7 bases at J, with 9 bases between. The CDR3 nucleotides read TGTGCCAGCTCACCAACCAGGGAGAACACCATATATTTT. Residues: CASSPTRENTIYF.

This rearrangement joins TRBV6-2 or TRBV6-3 to TRBJ2-6; D possibly corresponds to TRBD1 (6 bases). CDR3 size: 18 residues. V lost 5 bases and J 1 base, leaving 18 bases between the germline ends. Germline CDR1 reads MNHEY; CDR2 reads SVGEGT. The CDR3: CASSQHRAYQSGANVLTF. CDR3 coding DNA: TGTGCCAGCAGTCAGCACAGGGCTTATCAGTCTGGGGCCAACGTCCTGACTTTC.

The chain is built from TRBV9 and TRBJ2-6; tentatively, D is TRBD2 (5 bases). The germline V and J ends were trimmed by 4 bases and 0 bases, with 11 bases remaining between them. Germline CDR1 SGDLS, CDR2 YYNGEE. The CDR3 covers 16 residues. CDR3 protein: CASSPEGSSGANVLTF. The CDR3 nucleotides are TGTGCCAGCAGCCCTGAGGGTAGCTCTGGGGCCAACGTCCTGACTTTC. The whole variable domain, filled in from reference TRBV9 and TRBJ2-6, reads DSGVTQTPKHLITATGQRVTLRCSPRSGDLSVYWYQQSLDQGLQFLIQYYNGEERAKGNILERFSAQQFPDLHSELNLSSLELGDSALYFCASSPEGSSGANVLTFGAGSRLTVL.

The chain couples TRBV11-2 to TRBJ2-7; unclear D gene. V gave up 7 bases and J gave up 3 bases, with 19 bases separating them. This CDR3 has 15 residues. Germline V lookup: CDR1 SGHAT, CDR2 FQNNGV. This CDR3 is CASTRNVGSNYEQYF. CDR3 in DNA: TGTGCCAGCACTAGGAACGTCGGCAGCAACTACGAGCAGTACTTC.

The rearrangement uses TRBV7-9 and TRBJ1-2; D is perhaps TRBD1 (5 bases). Trimming shortened V by 11 bases and J by 7 bases, and 17 bases separated the two germline ends. Looked up from germline, CDR1 is SEHNR and CDR2 is FQNEAQ (reference sequence). The CDR3 spans 12 residues. CDR3 region: CAGRLGESGYTF. The CDR3 nucleotides are TGTGCCGGCCGATTAGGGGAAAGTGGCTACACCTTC.

The chain uses TRBV5-4 and TRBJ2-2, with D maybe TRBD1 (6 bases). V was trimmed by 4 bases and J by 0 bases, leaving 10 bases between them. The CDR3 sequence is 15 residues long. Germline V gene data show CDR1 as SGHNT and CDR2 as YYREEE (reference sequence). The CDR3 region has the DNA TGTGCCAGCAGCCCCGGACAGTCGAACACCGGGGAGCTGTTTTTT. This translates into CASSPGQSNTGELFF. Together with reference TRBV5-4 and TRBJ2-2, the CDR3 gives the full variable domain: ETGVTQSPTHLIKTRGQQVTLRCSSQSGHNTVSWYQQALGQGPQFIFQYYREEENGRGNFPPRFSGLQFPNYSSELNVNALELDDSALYLCASSPGQSNTGELFFGEGSRLTVL.

This rearrangement joins TRBV6-2 or TRBV6-3 to TRBJ1-1; no clear D. Trimming removed 2 bases at V and 2 bases at J, with 3 bases between. From germline, CDR1 is MNHEY and CDR2 SVGEGT. CDR3 length: 12 amino acids. Written as DNA, the CDR3 is TGTGCCAGCAGTTACCCAAACACTGAAGCTTTCTTT. Protein: CASSYPNTEAFF.

The chain links TRBV6-5 to TRBJ2-3, with 8 bases that match TRBD2. Trimming removed 4 bases from V and 3 bases from J; junction bases left unmatched: 6. The CDR3 contains 15 residues. Germline CDR1 is MNHEY and CDR2 is SVGAGI. CDR3 in amino acids: CASSLNGGATDTQYF. CDR3 coding DNA: TGTGCCAGCAGTTTGAACGGGGGGGCAACAGATACGCAGTATTTT.

The V gene is TRBV27, the J gene TRBJ2-6, with D maybe TRBD1 (6 bases). Germline lookup yields CDR1 MNHEY and CDR2 SMNVEV (reference sequence). Deletions cut 2 bases from V and 0 bases from J, with 14 bases between. The CDR3 consists of 18 residues. The DNA for the CDR3 is TGTGCCAGCAGTTTAGACGGACAGTCCATCTCTGGGGCCAACGTCCTGACTTTC. Its protein is CASSLDGQSISGANVLTF.

This clone was observed once. V and J are TRBV11-2 and TRBJ1-4, with D uncertain. V lost 3 bases and J lost 0, with 8 bases in between. Germline CDR1 is SGHAT and CDR2 is FQNNGV. This CDR3 is 15 amino acids long. CDR3 protein: CASSLNRATNEKLFF. The CDR3 DNA sequence: TGTGCCAGCAGCTTGAATCGAGCAACTAATGAAAAACTGTTTTTT. The full variable domain, rest sourced from reference TRBV11-2 and TRBJ1-4, is EAGVAQSPRYKIIEKRQSVAFWCNPISGHATLYWYQQILGQGPKLLIQFQNNGVVDDSQLPKDRFSAERLKGVDSTLKIQPAKLEDSAVYLCASSLNRATNEKLFFGSGTQLSVL.

In its sample, this clone was seen once. The rearrangement links TRBV5-1 to TRBJ2-3, with 10 bases fitting TRBD2. Germline-derived CDR1 and CDR2 are SGHRS and YFSETQ. With 3 bases clipped from V and 4 bases from J, the junction kept 2 bases outside the gene matches. This CDR3 is built from 14 residues. Here the CDR3 reads CASSSSGGADTQYF. As DNA, the CDR3 is TGCGCCAGCAGCTCTAGCGGGGGCGCAGATACGCAGTATTTT.

This clone was recorded at least ten times. V gene TRBV4-3 combines with J gene TRBJ2-3; 9 positions match TRBD2. The CDR3 covers 18 residues. CDR1 and CDR2 from the germline V gene are LGHNA and YSLEER. V lost 0 bases, J lost 5 bases, and 12 bases stayed unmatched. CDR3 in DNA: TGCGCCAGCAGCCAAGATCCTAGCGGGGATGGGTTCGGAGATACGCAGTATTTT. Protein product: CASSQDPSGDGFGDTQYF.

The chain couples TRBV4-3 to TRBJ2-3; the D gene is possibly TRBD1 (6 bases). Germline values: CDR1 LGHNA, CDR2 YSLEER. The CDR3 is made up of 15 amino acids. V lost 0 bases, J lost 11 bases, and 18 bases lay in between. CDR3 nucleotides: TGCGCCAGCAGCCAAGATTATGGGGGCGAGAGAATGCAGTATTTT. It yields the protein CASSQDYGGERMQYF.